Below, one T cell receptor beta chain is given with its context. Its antigen is not known. Autologous stem cell transplantation was followed by relapse in every patient, and brentuximab vedotin exposure varied. By magnetic negative selection, CD8+ T cells were isolated from the thawed PBMCs. Germline loops: CDR1 MNHEY, CDR2 SMNVEV (reference sequence). The CDR3 runs 15 residues. V lost 3 bases to trimming and J lost 1 base, with 11 bases between them. The sample is drawn from a study of PD-1 blockade in classical Hodgkin lymphoma. General study findings and limits: Compared with healthy donors, newly diagnosed patients reportedly showed lower baseline TCR diversity. Whatever underlies the repertoire differences (possibly disease activity or prior therapy) remains undefined. For complete responders, baseline diversity was comparable to that of newly diagnosed patients.

Libraries were prepared by immunoSEQ multiplex PCR; TCRdb keeps only in-frame clonotypes and omits some of them. The sample consists of about 8,200 clones, more than 70% of them appearing once. This specimen was CD8+ T cells from blood, taken at baseline. The sequence derives from a human donor with classical Hodgkin lymphoma. The rearrangement links TRBV27 to TRBJ2-3; maybe TRBD1 (6 bases). Written as DNA, the CDR3 is TGTGCCAGCAGTTTCCTCAGGGGTGGCACAGATACGCAGTATTTT. Residues: CASSFLRGGTDTQYF.